Sequencing of this T cell receptor beta chain was carried out in a study of T cells after yellow fever vaccination. Points from the study as a whole: FACS-sorted repertoires could contain abundant clonotypes contaminating from the bulk population. Post-booster repertoires again held most primary-vaccination clones (roughly 96% CD4, over 80% CD8).

Using its own MiXCR run on the 5' RACE reads, TCRdb lists one record per CDR3 protein. The sample has about 74,000 distinct CDR3 sequences, around 6.9% seen once. Comment on this clonotype: Its antigen is currently unknown.

With 0 bases clipped from V and 2 bases from J, the junction kept 3 bases outside the gene matches. The CDR3 is 18 amino acids. Germline CDR1 and CDR2: LGHNA and YSLEER. The TCR sequence derives from a young man who received the YFV17D yellow fever vaccine. Source: CD8+ T cells sorted from PBMCs, taken 5 days after the first yellow fever vaccination. The chain recombines TRBV4-3 with TRBJ2-1, with TRBD2 matching over 14 bases. The CDR3 loop reads CASSQDRLAGGAYNEQFF. The CDR3 coding sequence is TGCGCCAGCAGCCAAGACAGACTAGCGGGGGGGGCCTACAATGAGCAGTTCTTC.